This T cell receptor beta chain was sequenced for a study of OX40 agonist ivuxolimab in advanced cancers. As for the study in general: While on treatment, patients had intravenous ivuxolimab at 0.01 to 10 mg/kg every 2 weeks.

CDR3 size: 13 residues. CDR1 and CDR2 (germline): ENHRY, SYGVKD. The trim removed 7 bases at V and 5 bases at J, leaving 7 bases unmatched. Generated by immunoSEQ multiplex PCR, the TCRdb table keeps only in-frame clones and is missing some. The sample lists approximately 84,000 clones, approximately 90% occurring once. On this clone itself: What it binds is not known.

Overall study findings and caveats: Clonal expansion was seen in CD4+ and CD8+ blood T cells by week 6 at 0.1 to 3.0 mg/kg.

This TCR derives from an adult with an advanced solid tumor such as melanoma, head and neck, liver or kidney cancer. This chain uses TRBV10-3 with TRBJ2-5, with 7 bases fitting TRBD1. The sample was CD4+ or CD8+ T cells sorted from blood, taken in a trial of the OX40 agonist ivuxolimab. Here the CDR3 DNA reads TGTGCCATCACCGAGGGGGCGGAGGAGACCCAGTACTTC. This encodes CAITEGAEETQYF.